What follows are 16 T cell receptor delta chains derived from one specimen sequenced in a study of γδ T cells in repeated Plasmodium falciparum infection. Gammadelta T cells were flow-sorted from PBMC into Vgamma9/Vdelta2+ and Vdelta2-negative populations for bulk analysis. TCRdb reprocessed the multiplex PCR reads using CATT. Of about 48,000 delta-chain clones in the sample, around 1.6% were seen once. The specimen was gamma-delta T cells from blood. These receptors came from a pool of human donors (malaria-infected and uninfected, not separated).

This clone was recorded a few times. A far larger clone lies a single base away; this is likely a read error. The same CDR3 is also encoded by other DNA sequences in this sample. DNA of the CDR3: TGTGCCTGTGATACTCTACGACTGGGGGATACAGGTCACACCGATAAACTCATCTTT. This encodes CACDTLRLGDTGHTDKLIF. V is TRDV2 and J is TRDJ1; 12 bases map to TRDD3. TCRdb offers no J gene call, so here the DNA was matched to germline to obtain one. After removal of 4 bases from V and 0 bases from J, the junction contained 14 bases not matched to a gene. The CDR3 is 19 residues long. The germline V gene encodes CDR1 GEAIGNYY and CDR2 EKD.

This clone came up many times. CDR3 residues: CACDTAGGDIGYTDKLIF. The CDR3 nucleotides read TGTGCCTGTGACACCGCTGGGGGAGATATAGGGTACACCGATAAACTCATCTTT. The gene calls are TRDV2 and TRDJ1; 8 nucleotides align to TRDD3. CDR3 size: 18 residues. Unmatched junction bases numbered 11, after V lost 0 bases and J lost 0 bases. The germline gives CDR1 GEAIGNYY, CDR2 EKD.

The table lists this clone with many counts. A far larger clone is one nucleotide away, so this likely arose from a read error. Other DNA variants within this sample encode the same CDR3. The rearrangement links TRDV1 to TRDJ1; D is perhaps TRDD3 (8 bases). This CDR3 is 24 amino acids long. Germline assignment: CDR1 TSWWSYY and CDR2 QGS. DNA for the CDR3: TGTGCCCTTGGGGATCGCAAGGCCTTCCTTTCCTCGTACTGGGGGTCCCGAGGAACCGATAAACTCATCTTT. Its translation is CALGDRKAFLSSYWGSRGTDKLIF.

Details on this clone: A far larger clone is only one base removed, so a read error is likely. At the DNA level, this CDR3 is encoded by other sequences in the same sample as well. The V gene is listed as TRDV2; no J gene was called; the table calls TRDD3, which could not be checked here. Per germline, CDR1 GEAIGNYY and CDR2 EKD. The CDR3 contains 14 residues. The CDR3 bases are TGTGCCTGTGACACCGTATCGGGGACCGATAAGCTCATCTTT. The encoded protein is CACDTVSGTDKLIF.

This clone was counted at least ten times. Just one base apart from a much larger clone, this may be a read error. Other DNA sequences in this sample translate to the same CDR3. The V call is TRDV1, the J call TRDJ1, with 7 nucleotides matching TRDD3. The J gene is absent in TCRdb and was assigned here via DNA matching to germline. Germline V lookup: CDR1 TSWWSYY, CDR2 QGS. The length of the CDR3 is 22 residues. CDR3 sequence reads: CALGELKVPTGDKPGDTDKLIF. CDR3 DNA: TGTGCTCTTGGGGAACTCAAGGTACCTACTGGGGATAAGCCCGGGGACACCGACAAACTCATCTTT.

This clone occurred a few times. The translation of this DNA and the TCRdb protein of a much larger clone differ at residue 13, probably owing to a read error; the protein shown here is translated from the DNA. The chain is built from TRDV3 and TRDJ1; 8 bases align to TRDD2. This CDR3 spans 14 amino acids. Germline V lookup: CDR1 TVYSNPD, CDR2 GDNSRS (reference sequence). This CDR3 reads CALAFLRGENKLTF. The CDR3, as DNA: TGTGCCTTAGCCTTCCTAAGGGGGGAGAATAAACTCACCTTT.

This clone appeared many times. The protein TCRdb lists belongs to a much larger clone and differs from this DNA's translation at residue 13, which points to a read error; the protein shown is made from the DNA. The chain combines TRDV1 with TRDJ1; weak D call: TRDD2 (9 bases). Matching the DNA to germline supplied the J gene, which TCRdb does not give. The CDR3 totals 18 residues. Trimming shortened V by 5 bases and J by 2 bases, and 24 bases separated the two germline ends. In germline, CDR1 is TSWWSYY, CDR2 QGS. The CDR3 reads CALGKPSYVGIRTDKLIF. For the CDR3, the DNA is TGTGCTCTTGGGAAGCCTTCCTACGTAGGGATACGTACCGATAAACTCATCTTT.

This clone was counted many times. The chain links TRDV2 to TRDJ1, with 10 bases identical to TRDD3. Because TCRdb records no J gene, it was assigned here through a match of the DNA to germline. V was clipped by 2 bases and J by 0 bases; unmatched bases: 14. The CDR3 runs 19 residues. CDR1 GEAIGNYY and CDR2 EKD come from the germline V gene. Here the CDR3 reads CACDIITGGSPPYTDKLIF. For the CDR3, the DNA is TGTGCCTGTGACATTATTACTGGGGGATCGCCCCCCTACACCGATAAACTCATCTTT.

This clone occurred a few times. TCRdb's entry gives the protein of a much larger clone, which mismatches this DNA's translation at residue 20, likely from a read error; the protein reported here is translated from the DNA. The J gene is TRDJ1, the V gene TRDV1; 13 bases fit TRDD3. TCRdb is silent on the J gene; assignment here came from matching the DNA to germline. The CDR3 has 26 amino acids. CDR1 and CDR2 from the germline V gene are TSWWSYY and QGS. V was clipped by 0 bases and J by 1 base; unmatched bases: 29. CDR3 sequence reads: CALGELEFLRSLHWGIRTQRTDKLIF. The CDR3 nucleotides read TGTGCTCTTGGGGAACTAGAATTCCTACGTTCGCTTCACTGGGGGATACGCACCCAGCGCACCGATAAACTCATCTTT.

This clone was detected a few times. The chain employs TRDV1 and TRDJ1; TRDD3 matches 8 bases. TCRdb leaves out the J gene; it was filled in here by matching the DNA to germline. Germline V CDR1 and CDR2: TSWWSYY, QGS. The CDR3 extends over 22 amino acids. J was trimmed by 0 bases and V by 3 bases; bases with no gene match: 24. CDR3 residues: CALGDEFPSRIGWGTYTDKLIF. The CDR3 coding sequence is TGTGCTCTTGGGGACGAATTCCCCTCCCGCATTGGCTGGGGGACGTACACCGATAAACTCATCTTT.

A few counts support this clone. This likely came from a read error, as a far larger clone is one base away. The sample carries other DNA sequences with the same CDR3. V gene TRDV1 combines with J gene TRDJ1, with 8 bases that match TRDD3. With V trimmed by 3 bases and J by 2 bases, 17 bases remained unmatched. This CDR3 has 19 residues. Per germline, CDR1 TSWWSYY and CDR2 QGS. The CDR3 DNA reads as TGTGCTCTTGGGGATTCTACGGCTGGGGGACCCTTCACAACCGATAAACTCATCTTT. Amino acid sequence: CALGDSTAGGPFTTDKLIF.

Many counts were recorded for this clone. Different DNA sequences within this sample yield the same CDR3. The chain links TRDV2 to TRDJ1, with 12 bases matching TRDD3. No J segment appears in TCRdb, so it was assigned here by matching the sequence to germline. This CDR3 spans 19 amino acids. Germline V CDR1 and CDR2: GEAIGNYY, EKD. Germline trimming cut 0 bases from V and 5 bases from J; bases unmatched to any gene: 15. As DNA, the CDR3 is TGTGCCTGTGACACCCTACCTCCTGGGGGATACGGAAGCACAGATAAACTCATCTTT. As protein: CACDTLPPGGYGSTDKLIF.

This clone was observed many times. TCRdb's entry gives the protein of a much larger clone, which mismatches this DNA's translation at residue 8, likely from a read error; the protein reported here is translated from the DNA. The chain has TRDV1 and TRDJ1; D unclear. The CDR3 covers 14 residues. Per germline, CDR1 TSWWSYY and CDR2 QGS. V shed 5 bases and J shed 2 bases, with 12 bases lying between them. The CDR3 loop reads CALGRNIGTDKLIF. The CDR3 DNA reads TGTGCTCTTGGGAGGAACATCGGGACCGATAAACTCATCTTT.

In this sample, this clone turned up many times. Translating this DNA gives a protein that differs at residue 9 from the TCRdb one, which belongs to a much larger clone; a read error is likely, and the protein shown is this translation. J is TRDJ1 and V is TRDV2; D is undetermined. Here the J gene came from matching the DNA to germline, since TCRdb omits it. Per the germline V gene, CDR1 is GEAIGNYY and CDR2 is EKD. V was trimmed by 0 bases and J by 0 bases, leaving 16 bases between them. The CDR3 is made up of 17 amino acids. The DNA for the CDR3 is TGTGCCTGTGACACCGTCTCCGGGGTACGAAACACCGATAAACTCATCTTT. The encoded protein is CACDTVSGVRNTDKLIF.

Points on this clone: The protein recorded in TCRdb matches a much larger clone and deviates from this DNA's translation at residues 10 and 11, suggesting a read error; the protein here is obtained by translating the DNA. The gene calls are TRDV1 and TRDJ1; possibly TRDD2 for D (5 bases). As TCRdb names no J gene, one was assigned here on the basis of a DNA match to germline. This CDR3 comprises 15 residues. V gave up 5 bases and J gave up 8 bases, with 21 bases separating them. Germline V gene data show CDR1 as TSWWSYY and CDR2 as QGS. CDR3 sequence reads: CALGTSPPPTDKLIF. The CDR3 DNA follows: TGTGCTCTTGGGACTTCCCCCCCGCCCACGGACAAACTCATCTTT.

This clone was detected a few times. The protein TCRdb lists belongs to a much larger clone and differs from this DNA's translation at residue 14, which points to a read error; the protein shown is made from the DNA. The chain uses TRDV1 and TRDJ1; D remains unclear. V lost 0 bases, J lost 3 bases, and 23 bases lay in between. The CDR3 contains 19 residues. Germline V gives CDR1 TSWWSYY, CDR2 QGS. The CDR3 here is CALGELRPARPLYPDKLIF. CDR3 bases: TGTGCTCTTGGGGAACTAAGACCAGCCCGACCCTTGTACCCCGATAAACTCATCTTT.